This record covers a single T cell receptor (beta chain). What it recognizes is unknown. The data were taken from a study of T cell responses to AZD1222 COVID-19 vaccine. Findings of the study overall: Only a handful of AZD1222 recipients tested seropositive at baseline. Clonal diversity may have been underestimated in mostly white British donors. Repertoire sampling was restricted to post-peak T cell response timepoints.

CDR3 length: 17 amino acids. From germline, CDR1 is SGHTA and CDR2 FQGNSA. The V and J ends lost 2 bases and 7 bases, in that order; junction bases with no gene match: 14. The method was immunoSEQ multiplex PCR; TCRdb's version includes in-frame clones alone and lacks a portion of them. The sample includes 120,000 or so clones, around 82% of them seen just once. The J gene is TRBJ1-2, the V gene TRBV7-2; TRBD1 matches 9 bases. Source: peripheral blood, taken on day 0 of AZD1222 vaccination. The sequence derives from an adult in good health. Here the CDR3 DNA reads TGTGCCAGCAGCTTAACCCTAACCGGGACAGGGCAGGGTGGCTACACCTTC. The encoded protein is CASSLTLTGTGQGGYTF.